This entry concerns a single TCR beta chain. Its antigen is not identified. The sample comes from a study of cytomegalovirus exposure and HLA in healthy donors. Findings and caveats of the study: Cytomegalovirus association was assigned to approximately 160 TCR beta chains.

Profiled with immunoSEQ multiplex PCR; TCRdb holds only in-frame clones, not every one. This table has roughly 130,000 clones, 84% appearing once. The CDR3 length is 15 residues. The germline V gene has CDR1 SGHTA and CDR2 FQGNSA. V lost 5 bases to trimming and J lost 1 base, with 11 bases between them. The study drew the donors from its approximately 110-subject validation cohort, separate from the approximately 700-subject first cohort. This clonotype originated in a woman in her 30s in good health and CMV-seronegative. Input material: PBMCs. The chain carries TRBV7-2 and TRBJ2-2; D possibly corresponds to TRBD1 (6 bases). The chain's CDR3 is CASSTQTGNTGELFF. DNA of the CDR3: TGTGCCAGCAGCACCCAGACAGGGAACACCGGGGAGCTGTTTTTT.